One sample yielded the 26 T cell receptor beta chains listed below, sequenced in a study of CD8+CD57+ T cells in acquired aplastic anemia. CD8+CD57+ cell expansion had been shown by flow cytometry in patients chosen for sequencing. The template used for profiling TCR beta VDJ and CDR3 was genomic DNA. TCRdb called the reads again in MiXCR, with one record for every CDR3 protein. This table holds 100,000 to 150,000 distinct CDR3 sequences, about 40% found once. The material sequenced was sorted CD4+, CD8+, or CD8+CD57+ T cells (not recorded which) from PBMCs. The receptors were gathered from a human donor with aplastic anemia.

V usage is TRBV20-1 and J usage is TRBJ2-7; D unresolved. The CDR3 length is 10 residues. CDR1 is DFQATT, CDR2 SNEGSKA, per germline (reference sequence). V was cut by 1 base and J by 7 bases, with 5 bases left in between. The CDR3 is CSARGREQYF. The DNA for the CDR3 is TGCAGTGCTAGAGGCCGAGAGCAGTACTTC.

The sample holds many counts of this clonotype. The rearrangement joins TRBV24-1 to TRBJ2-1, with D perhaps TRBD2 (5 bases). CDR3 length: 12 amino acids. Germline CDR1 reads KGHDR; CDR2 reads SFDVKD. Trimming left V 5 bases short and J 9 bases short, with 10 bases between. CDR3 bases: TGTGCCACCAGTGTCGCCGGAGGTGAGCAGTTCTTC. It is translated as CATSVAGGEQFF.

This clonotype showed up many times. CDR3 sequence reads: CASSQVLTYNEQFF. CDR3 sequence (DNA): TGCGCCAGCAGCCAAGTACTGACCTACAATGAGCAGTTCTTC. The chain links TRBV4-1 to TRBJ2-1; no clear D gene. The V gene lost 1 base and the J gene lost 2 bases, with 6 bases spanning the gap. This CDR3 is 14 amino acids long. The germline CDR1 and CDR2 sequences are MGHRA and YSYEKL.

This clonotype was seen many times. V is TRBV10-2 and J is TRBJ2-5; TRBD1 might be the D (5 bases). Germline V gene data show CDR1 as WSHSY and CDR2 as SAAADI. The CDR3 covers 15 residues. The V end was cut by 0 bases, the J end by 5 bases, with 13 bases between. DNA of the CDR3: TGCGCCAGCAGTGAGTCGACGGGCAGGGCCGAGACCCAGTACTTC. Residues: CASSESTGRAETQYF.

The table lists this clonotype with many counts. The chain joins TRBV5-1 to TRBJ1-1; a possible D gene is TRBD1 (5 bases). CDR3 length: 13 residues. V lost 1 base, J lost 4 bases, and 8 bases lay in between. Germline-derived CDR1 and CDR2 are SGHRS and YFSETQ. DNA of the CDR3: TGCGCCAGCAGCTTGAGGGACTCCACTGAAGCTTTCTTT. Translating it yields CASSLRDSTEAFF.

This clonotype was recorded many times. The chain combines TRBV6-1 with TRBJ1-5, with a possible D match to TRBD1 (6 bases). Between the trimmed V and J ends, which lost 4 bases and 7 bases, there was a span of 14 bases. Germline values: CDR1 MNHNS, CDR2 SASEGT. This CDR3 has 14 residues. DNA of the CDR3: TGTGCCAGCAGTGCGACCAGGGGAGGACAGCCCCAGCATTTT. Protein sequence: CASSATRGGQPQHF.

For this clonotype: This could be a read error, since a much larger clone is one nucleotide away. Here the CDR3 DNA reads TGTGCCAACAGACCGGCTGGGGGGGTTGGTACTGAAGCTTTCTTT. Translating it yields CANRPAGGVGTEAFF. J is TRBJ1-1 and V is TRBV10-3, with TRBD1 as a possible D gene (5 bases). The germline CDR1 and CDR2 sequences are ENHRY and SYGVKD. The CDR3 covers 15 residues. Trimming pared 10 bases from V and 5 bases from J, leaving 23 bases between.

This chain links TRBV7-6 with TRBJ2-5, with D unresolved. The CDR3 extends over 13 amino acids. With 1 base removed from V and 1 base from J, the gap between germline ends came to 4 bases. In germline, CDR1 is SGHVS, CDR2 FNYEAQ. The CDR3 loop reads CASSLDIQETQYF. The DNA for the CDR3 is TGTGCCAGCAGCTTAGACATCCAAGAGACCCAGTACTTC.

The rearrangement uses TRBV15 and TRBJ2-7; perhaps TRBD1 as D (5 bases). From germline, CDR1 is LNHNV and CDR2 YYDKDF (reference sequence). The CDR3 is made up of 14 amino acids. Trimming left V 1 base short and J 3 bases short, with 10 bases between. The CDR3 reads CATSRGQGGYEQYF. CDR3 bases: TGTGCCACCAGCAGAGGTCAGGGCGGCTACGAGCAGTACTTC.

As DNA, the CDR3 is TGCAGCGTTGAGGTAGGGGTAAACACTGAAGCTTTCTTT. It yields the protein CSVEVGVNTEAFF. This chain joins TRBV29-1 and TRBJ1-1; a possible D gene is TRBD1 (5 bases). CDR1 is SQVTM and CDR2 is ANQGSEA in the germline V gene. The germline V and J ends were trimmed by 3 bases and 2 bases, with 10 bases remaining between them. The CDR3 runs to 13 residues.

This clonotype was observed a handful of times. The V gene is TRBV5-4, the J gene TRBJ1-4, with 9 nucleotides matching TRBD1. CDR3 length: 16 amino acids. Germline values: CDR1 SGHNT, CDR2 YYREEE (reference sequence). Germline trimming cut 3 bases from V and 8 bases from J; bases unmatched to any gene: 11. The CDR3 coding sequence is TGTGCCAGCAGCTCTCAAAAGGACAGGGGTGGCGAAAAACTGTTTTTT. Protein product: CASSSQKDRGGEKLFF. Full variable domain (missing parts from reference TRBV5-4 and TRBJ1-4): ETGVTQSPTHLIKTRGQQVTLRCSSQSGHNTVSWYQQALGQGPQFIFQYYREEENGRGNFPPRFSGLQFPNYSSELNVNALELDDSALYLCASSSQKDRGGEKLFFGSGTQLSVL.

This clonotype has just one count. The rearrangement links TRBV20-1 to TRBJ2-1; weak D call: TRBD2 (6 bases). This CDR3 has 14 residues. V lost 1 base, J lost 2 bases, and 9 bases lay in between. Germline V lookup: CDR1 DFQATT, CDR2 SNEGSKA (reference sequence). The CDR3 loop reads CSARAGEAYNEQFF. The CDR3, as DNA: TGCAGTGCTAGAGCGGGGGAGGCCTACAATGAGCAGTTCTTC.

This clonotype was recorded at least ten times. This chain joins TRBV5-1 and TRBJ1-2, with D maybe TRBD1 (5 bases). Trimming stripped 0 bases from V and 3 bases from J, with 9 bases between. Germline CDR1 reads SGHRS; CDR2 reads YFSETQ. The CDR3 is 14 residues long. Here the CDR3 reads CASSLVGRDYGYTF. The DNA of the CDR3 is TGCGCCAGCAGCTTGGTGGGACGGGACTATGGCTACACCTTC.

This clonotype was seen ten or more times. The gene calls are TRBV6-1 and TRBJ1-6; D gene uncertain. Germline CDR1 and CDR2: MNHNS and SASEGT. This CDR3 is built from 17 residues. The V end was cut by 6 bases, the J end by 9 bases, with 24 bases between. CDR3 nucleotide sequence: TGTGCCAGCAGCCTCCGTCATGCGGCCTCCGGGAGTTCACCCCTCCACTTT. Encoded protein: CASSLRHAASGSSPLHF.

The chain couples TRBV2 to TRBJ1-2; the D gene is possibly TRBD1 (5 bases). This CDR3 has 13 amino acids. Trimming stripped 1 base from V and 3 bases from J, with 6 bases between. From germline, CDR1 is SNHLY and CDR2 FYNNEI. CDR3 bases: TGTGCCAGCAGTGAAGGGGGCTACTATGGCTACACCTTC. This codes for CASSEGGYYGYTF.

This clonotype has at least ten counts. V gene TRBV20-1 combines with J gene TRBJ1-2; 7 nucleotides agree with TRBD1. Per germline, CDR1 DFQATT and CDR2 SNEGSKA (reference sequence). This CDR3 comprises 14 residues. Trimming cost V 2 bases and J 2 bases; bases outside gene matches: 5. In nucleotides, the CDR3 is TGCAGTGCTAGAAGAGACAGGGAAAACTATGGCTACACCTTC. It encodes CSARRDRENYGYTF.

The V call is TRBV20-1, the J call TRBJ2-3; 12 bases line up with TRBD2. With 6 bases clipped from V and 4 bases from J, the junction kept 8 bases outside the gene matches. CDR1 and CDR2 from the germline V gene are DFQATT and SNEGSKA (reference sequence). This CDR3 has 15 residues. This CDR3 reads CSAPLAGGLADTQYF. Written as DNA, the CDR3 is TGCAGTGCCCCACTAGCGGGGGGCCTGGCAGATACGCAGTATTTT.

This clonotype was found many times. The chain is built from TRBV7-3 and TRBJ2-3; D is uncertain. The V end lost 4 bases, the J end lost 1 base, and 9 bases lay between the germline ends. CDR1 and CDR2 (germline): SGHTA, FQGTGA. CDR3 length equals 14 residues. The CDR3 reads CASSSGKGTDTQYF. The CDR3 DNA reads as TGTGCCAGCAGCTCGGGTAAGGGCACAGATACGCAGTATTTT.

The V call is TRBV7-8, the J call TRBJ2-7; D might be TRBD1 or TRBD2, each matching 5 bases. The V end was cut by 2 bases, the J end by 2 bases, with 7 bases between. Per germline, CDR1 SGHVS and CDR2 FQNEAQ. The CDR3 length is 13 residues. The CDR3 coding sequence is TGTGCCAGCAGCTTATCGGGACCCTACGAGCAGTACTTC. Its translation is CASSLSGPYEQYF. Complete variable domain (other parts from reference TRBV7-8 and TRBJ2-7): GAGVSQSPRYKVAKRGQDVALRCDPISGHVSLFWYQQALGQGPEFLTYFQNEAQLDKSGLPSDRFFAERPEGSVSTLKIQRTQQEDSAVYLCASSLSGPYEQYFGPGTRLTVT.

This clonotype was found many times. CDR3 bases: TGTGCCAGCAGCTTAGATTTACAAATCTATGGCTACACCTTC. It specifies CASSLDLQIYGYTF. V usage is TRBV11-2 and J usage is TRBJ1-2, with D unresolved. Germline V lookup: CDR1 SGHAT, CDR2 FQNNGV. V was clipped by 0 bases and J by 4 bases, with 9 bases between them. This CDR3 has 14 amino acids.

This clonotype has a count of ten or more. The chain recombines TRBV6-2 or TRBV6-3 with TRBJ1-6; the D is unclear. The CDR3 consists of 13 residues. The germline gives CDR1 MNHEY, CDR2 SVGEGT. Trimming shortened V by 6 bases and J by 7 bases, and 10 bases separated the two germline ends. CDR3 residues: CASSSVENSPLHF. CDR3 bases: TGTGCCAGCAGCTCGGTGGAGAATTCACCCCTCCACTTT.

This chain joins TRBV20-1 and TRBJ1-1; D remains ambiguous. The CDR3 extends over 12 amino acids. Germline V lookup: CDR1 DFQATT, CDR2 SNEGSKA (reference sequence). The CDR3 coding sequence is TGCAGCAAGACCCAGGTAGACACTGAAGCTTTCTTT. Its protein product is CSKTQVDTEAFF.

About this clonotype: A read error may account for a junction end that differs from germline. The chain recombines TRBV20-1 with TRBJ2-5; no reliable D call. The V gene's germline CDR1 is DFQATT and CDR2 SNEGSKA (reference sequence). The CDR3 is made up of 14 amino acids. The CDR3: CSARDRTAQVTQYF. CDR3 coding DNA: TGCAGTGCCAGAGATAGAACAGCTCAAGTGACCCAGTACTTC.

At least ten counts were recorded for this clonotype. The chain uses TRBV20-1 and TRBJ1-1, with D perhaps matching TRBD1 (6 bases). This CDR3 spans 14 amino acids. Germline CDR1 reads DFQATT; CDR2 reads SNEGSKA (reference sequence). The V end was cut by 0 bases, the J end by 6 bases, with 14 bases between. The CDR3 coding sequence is TGCAGTGCTAGAGATCTGACAGGAAGGGCTGAAGCTTTCTTT. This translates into CSARDLTGRAEAFF.

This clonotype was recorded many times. The CDR3 region has the DNA TGCGCCAGCAGCTTTGACGGGGGGCGCGGGCAGCCCCAGCATTTT. It specifies CASSFDGGRGQPQHF. The chain couples TRBV5-1 to TRBJ1-5; the D gene is possibly TRBD1 (6 bases). Germline lookup yields CDR1 SGHRS and CDR2 YFSETQ. The CDR3 sequence is 15 residues long. Trimming removed 2 bases from V and 7 bases from J, with 16 bases in between.

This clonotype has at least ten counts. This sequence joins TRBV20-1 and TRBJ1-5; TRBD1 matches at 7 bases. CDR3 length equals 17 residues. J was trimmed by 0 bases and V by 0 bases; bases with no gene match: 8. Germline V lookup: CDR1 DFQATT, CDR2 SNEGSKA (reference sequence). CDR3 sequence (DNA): TGCAGTGCTAGAGATCTCCGACAGGGATATAGCAATCAGCCCCAGCATTTT. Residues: CSARDLRQGYSNQPQHF.